This T cell receptor (beta chain) was identified in a study of monozygotic twins with inflammatory bowel disease. Germline-derived CDR1 and CDR2 are LNHDA and SQIVND (reference sequence). There are 14 residues in the CDR3. The cDNA of both the TCRalpha and TCRbeta chains was subjected to two nested PCRs of approximately 16 and 9 cycles. TCRdb reprocessed the 5' RACE reads and keeps a single row for each CDR3 protein, giving no DNA. Recorded for this sample: 190,000 or so distinct CDR3 sequences. Source material: blood. The chain carries TRBV19 and TRBJ2-1. This clonotype was sampled from a human donor with ulcerative colitis or Crohn's disease, or a healthy co-twin of an affected twin (not recorded which). CDR3 in amino acids: CASSMDFSYNEQFF.